This T cell receptor (beta chain) emerged from a study of blood T cell repertoires in COVID-19 (TCRdb year 2020). Concerning the study at large: Collaborator samples came from the United States, Italy and Spain and covered acute and convalescent phases of COVID-19. The prospective study material was composed of cDNA or gDNA derived from T cells, B-cell-depleted T cells, or PBMCs. The dataset comprised deeply sampled blood TCRbeta repertoires from subjects exposed to, actively infected with, or recovered from COVID-19. The repertoires were made available in a free public database intended to serve as a resource for research on the immune response to SARS-CoV-2. The samples were drawn from two sources: the first 160 participants of the ongoing ImmuneRACE study, and 1,254 subjects contributed by 6 global collaborators. Sample metadata almost always included a de-identified subject ID, COVID-19 status, age in years and sex. Where HLA class I and class II types were available, the types were taken from metadata supplied by the sample provider, not from assay-based typing. Beyond this particular receptor, the publication reports: Clinical and demographic metadata were provided uncurated, with the amount varying by source and participant.

Whole blood was collected in K2EDTA tubes by collaborating institutions according to the institutions' own protocols. Collaborator samples were shipped for TCRbeta analysis as frozen whole blood, isolated PBMCs, or DNA extracted from either sample type. TCRbeta CDR3 regions were amplified from genomic DNA using the immunoSEQ Assay, a bias-controlled multiplex PCR. The published analysis was carried out like this. The number of nucleated cells in each sample was estimated from the amplification of reference gene primers within the assay. To quantify the absolute abundance of each unique TCRbeta CDR3 rearrangement, sequence reads were collapsed and filtered. Productive Simpson clonality was computed per sample as the square root of Simpson's diversity index over productive rearrangements. As stored in TCRdb, this immuneACCESS dataset retains in-frame rearrangements with V and J assigned. A fraction of the clones does not appear; measured against another copy, unresolved V genes explain less than half of the discrepancy, and the remainder lacks a known reason. The V and J calls and the clone size are those of that table, but D and trimming were determined from the DNA. Within this sample are some 70,000 clones, with 80% to 85% of them counted one time only. Of the sample, under 2% falls within the top ten clones.

In its sample, this clone was seen a few times. Its antigen is not yet known. It has no much larger one-base neighbor in the sample; base qualities were not kept. From the cysteine through the phenylalanine, the CDR3 covers 13 amino acids. Only CDR3 DNA is held: 39 bases, read in frame from base 1. V is pared back by 1 base and J by 4 bases, with 7 bases lying between the germline termini. Taken from the germline V gene, the CDR1 and CDR2 loops are SGHRS and YFSETQ. This clonotype was sampled from a woman aged 55-69 years with acute or convalescent COVID-19. This chain is built from TRBV5-1 and TRBJ2-3; the D gene lacks a confident call. Sequenced sample: peripheral blood. The CDR3 reads CASSLFSADTQYF. The nucleotide sequence is TGCGCCAGCAGCTTGTTCTCGGCAGATACGCAGTATTTT. The CDR3, completed at both ends by the reference TRBV5-1 and TRBJ2-3 genes, gives the full variable domain KAGVTQTPRYLIKTRGQQVTLSCSPISGHRSVSWYQQTPGQGLQFLFEYFSETQRNKGNFPGRFSGRQFSNSRSEMNVSTLELGDSALYLCASSLFSADTQYFGPGTRLTVL.